This entry lists 18 T cell receptor beta chains sequenced from one sample in a study of beta chain features in type 1 diabetes. Sequenced material consisted of expressed TCRB transcripts (all of the isolated RNA was reverse transcribed). Sequenced by immunoSEQ multiplex PCR; TCRdb stores in-frame clones only, minus some. The table lists about 240,000 clones, about 30% of them singletons. The source material was central memory CD4+ T cells from blood. The receptors shown here come from a man aged 25-45 years in good health.

This clone was seen ten or more times. The V gene is TRBV6-1, the J gene TRBJ2-7; D might be TRBD2 (6 bases). CDR1 MNHNS and CDR2 SASEGT come from the germline V gene. The V end was cut by 7 bases, the J end by 0 bases, with 16 bases between. CDR3 length: 15 residues. CDR3 bases: TGTGCCAGCATTCCAGCGGGTAGGAGCTCCTACGAGCAGTACTTC. Residues: CASIPAGRSSYEQYF.

The chain carries TRBV7-2 and TRBJ2-3, with D perhaps given as TRBD1 or TRBD2 (5 bases each). CDR1 is SGHTA, CDR2 FQGNSA, per germline. Between the trimmed V and J ends, which lost 1 base and 5 bases, there was a span of 10 bases. The CDR3 is 14 residues long. The CDR3 nucleotides read TGTGCCAGCAGCTTAGGGGGACCAGGAGATACGCAGTATTTT. Its protein product is CASSLGGPGDTQYF.

This clone occurred a few times. The V call is TRBV6-5, the J call TRBJ1-2, with D tentatively TRBD1 (5 bases). Germline-derived CDR1 and CDR2 are MNHEY and SVGAGI. This CDR3 region has 12 residues. V lost 4 bases and J lost 8, with 11 bases in between. In nucleotides, the CDR3 is TGTGCCAGCAGTTCCCGGCAGGGCGGCTACACCTTC. This codes for CASSSRQGGYTF.

This clone was counted between two and nine times. A much larger clone differs by one base, so this may be a read error. The chain joins TRBV5-6 to TRBJ2-7; no firm D call. CDR3 length: 12 amino acids. Germline V gene lookup returns CDR1 SGHDT and CDR2 YYEEEE. The V gene lost 2 bases and the J gene lost 3 bases, with 6 bases spanning the gap. The CDR3 is CASSLDGYEQYF. The CDR3 DNA reads as TGTGCCAGCAGCTTAGACGGCTACGAGCAGTACTTC. Complete variable domain (other parts from reference TRBV5-6 and TRBJ2-7): DAGVTQSPTHLIKTRGQQVTLRCSPKSGHDTVSWYQQALGQGPQFIFQYYEEEERQRGNFPDRFSGHQFPNYSSELNVNALLLGDSALYLCASSLDGYEQYFGPGTRLTVT.

CDR3 sequence reads: CASSLSQGNYGYTF. The DNA of the CDR3 is TGTGCCAGCAGTTTATCGCAGGGGAACTATGGCTACACCTTC. The V and J genes are TRBV27 and TRBJ1-2; possible D gene TRBD1, 6 bases. Trimming cost V 0 bases and J 2 bases, with 7 bases left between them. Germline lookup yields CDR1 MNHEY and CDR2 SMNVEV (reference sequence). The CDR3 runs 14 residues.

This clone was picked up a small number of times. This chain connects TRBV27 to TRBJ2-1; either TRBD1 or TRBD2 may supply D (5 bases each). Per the germline V gene, CDR1 is MNHEY and CDR2 is SMNVEV (reference sequence). V was clipped by 5 bases and J by 13 bases, with 18 bases between them. The CDR3 is 13 amino acids. The CDR3 loop reads CASSQGPTRRQFF. CDR3 bases: TGTGCCAGCAGTCAGGGACCAACTAGACGACAGTTCTTC.

Only a few counts were recorded for this clone. The chain uses TRBV7-2 and TRBJ2-7, with TRBD2 as a possible D gene (6 bases). Germline lookup yields CDR1 SGHTA and CDR2 FQGNSA. This CDR3 contains 14 residues. Trimming took off 1 base at V and 6 bases at J, with 13 bases between the two ends. The CDR3 is CASSLGGTPGEQYF. In DNA form, the CDR3 reads TGTGCCAGCAGCTTAGGGGGGACTCCCGGCGAGCAGTACTTC. Full variable domain (outside the CDR3, taken from reference TRBV7-2 and TRBJ2-7): GAGVSQSPSNKVTEKGKDVELRCDPISGHTALYWYRQSLGQGLEFLIYFQGNSAPDKSGLPSDRFSAERTGGSVSTLTIQRTQQEDSAVYLCASSLGGTPGEQYFGPGTRLTVT.

This clone was counted ten times or more. V and J are TRBV7-2 and TRBJ1-2; D is unclear. The CDR3 runs 13 residues. V was pared by 4 bases and J by 9 bases, with 15 bases between. CDR1 and CDR2 from the germline V gene are SGHTA and FQGNSA. CDR3 in amino acids: CASSSREVDSYTF. CDR3 DNA sequence: TGTGCCAGCAGCTCCCGGGAAGTCGACAGCTACACCTTC.

This clone showed up many times. The same CDR3 also results from other DNA sequences found in this sample. The rearrangement links TRBV7-2 to TRBJ1-5; 9 positions match TRBD1. V lost 5 bases to trimming and J lost 5 bases; unmatched junction nucleotides: 1. The CDR3 sequence is 13 residues long. Germline-derived CDR1 and CDR2 are SGHTA and FQGNSA. CDR3 coding DNA: TGTGCCAGCAGCCGGACAGGGGATCAGCCCCAGCATTTT. Its protein product is CASSRTGDQPQHF.

This clone has at least ten counts. The J gene is TRBJ2-7, the V gene TRBV21-1; the D call in the table, TRBD2, was not verified against the DNA. TRBV21-1 is classified as a pseudogene. The CDR3 contains 17 residues. The CDR3 protein is CASSNGTSGSSGYEQYF. CDR3 bases: TGTGCCAGCAGCAATGGGACTAGCGGGAGTTCCGGATACGAGCAGTACTTC.

This clone was detected a few times. Here the CDR3 reads CASTPPRGNGANYGYTF. Written as DNA, the CDR3 is TGTGCCAGCACTCCCCCGAGGGGGAATGGTGCTAACTATGGCTACACCTTC. The rearrangement joins TRBV7-2 to TRBJ1-2; TRBD1 is a possible D gene (6 bases). CDR3 length: 17 residues. Germline V gene sequence: CDR1 SGHTA, CDR2 FQGNSA. Between the trimmed V and J ends, which lost 7 bases and 0 bases, there was a span of 21 bases.

The V gene is TRBV5-1, the J gene TRBJ2-3, with no clear D. The CDR3 extends over 14 amino acids. The germline V gene encodes CDR1 SGHRS and CDR2 YFSETQ. With 2 bases removed from V and 5 bases from J, the gap between germline ends came to 12 bases. In DNA form, the CDR3 reads TGCGCCAGCAGCTTTAATAGGCAGCAAGATACGCAGTATTTT. Residues: CASSFNRQQDTQYF.

The chain is built from TRBV5-6 and TRBJ2-7, with 8 bases fitting TRBD2. Germline V CDR1 and CDR2: SGHDT, YYEEEE. The length of the CDR3 is 14 residues. V dropped 5 bases and J dropped 2; count of bases not matched to a gene: 6. CDR3 in amino acids: CASSQAGVAYEQYF. The DNA of the CDR3 is TGTGCCAGCAGTCAAGCGGGAGTAGCCTACGAGCAGTACTTC.

This clone appeared many times. This chain links TRBV5-5 with TRBJ2-1, with D unclear. This CDR3 contains 14 residues. The V gene lost 0 bases and the J gene lost 4 bases, with 8 bases spanning the gap. Germline V gives CDR1 SGHKS, CDR2 YYEKEE (reference sequence). The CDR3 DNA sequence: TGTGCCAGCAGCTTGGTGGCACTTTACAATGAGCAGTTCTTC. It encodes CASSLVALYNEQFF.

This sequence joins TRBV18 and TRBJ2-4; 7 bases line up with TRBD1. V trimming: 1 base; J trimming: 2 bases; junction bases outside the gene matches: 5. Germline V gives CDR1 KGHSH, CDR2 LQKENI. This CDR3 spans 16 amino acids. CDR3 nucleotide sequence: TGTGCCAGCTCACCACAGGGGGCCGGGACCAAAAACATTCAGTACTTC. Amino acid sequence: CASSPQGAGTKNIQYF.

The sample holds many counts of this clone. J is TRBJ2-7 and V is TRBV7-6; possibly TRBD2 for D (6 bases). Trimming cost V 5 bases and J 6 bases, with 14 bases left between them. The CDR3 spans 13 residues. Germline CDR1 and CDR2: SGHVS and FNYEAQ. The CDR3 sequence is CASSNALGSEQYF. CDR3 DNA sequence: TGTGCCAGCAGCAACGCCCTCGGGAGCGAGCAGTACTTC.

This clone occurred a few times. V and J are TRBV7-8 and TRBJ2-5; D gene unclear. V was shortened by 1 base and J by 5 bases, with 8 bases between the two germline ends. The CDR3 is 13 residues long. Germline lookup yields CDR1 SGHVS and CDR2 FQNEAQ. This chain's CDR3 is CASSLDLGETQYF. The CDR3 coding sequence is TGTGCCAGCAGCTTAGACCTGGGGGAGACCCAGTACTTC.

This clone has only a few counts. The chain links TRBV30 to TRBJ2-1, with TRBD2 identical over 10 bases. V was clipped by 1 base and J by 0 bases; unmatched bases: 6. Germline V gene lookup returns CDR1 GTSNPN and CDR2 SVGIG (reference sequence). There are 17 residues in the CDR3. The CDR3, as DNA: TGTGCCTGGAGTGGAATTAGCGGGGGGAGCTCCTACAATGAGCAGTTCTTC. As protein: CAWSGISGGSSYNEQFF.